The next 4 T cell receptor beta chains were all read from a single sample in a study of blood T cells in healthy people across ages. Combining a sample-barcoded 5' primer with a J-beta primer mix, a second PCR ran for roughly 7 to 12 cycles. TCRdb re-derived calls from the 5' RACE reads in MiXCR, one entry per CDR3 protein. The sample includes over 700,000 distinct CDR3 sequences, roughly 50% of them seen just once. Sample: blood. These receptors all come from a man older than 75 in good health.

The CDR3 is CASNPQVVTGELFF. The CDR3 region has the DNA TGTGCCAGCAACCCCCAGGTTGTAACCGGGGAGCTGTTTTTT. The chain combines TRBV7-2 with TRBJ2-2; no clear D gene. Trimming pared 7 bases from V and 5 bases from J, leaving 14 bases between. In germline, CDR1 is SGHTA, CDR2 FQGNSA. This CDR3 spans 14 amino acids.

This clonotype was picked up a small number of times. V is TRBV29-1 and J is TRBJ2-6, with 7 bases lining up with TRBD1. The V gene's germline CDR1 is SQVTM and CDR2 ANQGSEA. CDR3 length equals 14 residues. J was trimmed by 11 bases and V by 1 base; bases with no gene match: 8. This CDR3 is CSVEARTGEDVLTF. The CDR3 region has the DNA TGCAGCGTTGAAGCCCGGACAGGTGAGGACGTCCTGACTTTC.

This rearrangement joins TRBV6-6 to TRBJ2-7; TRBD2 might be the D (5 bases). Trimming removed 7 bases from V and 5 bases from J, with 9 bases in between. Per the germline V gene, CDR1 is MNHNY and CDR2 is SVGAGI (reference sequence). This CDR3 is built from 11 residues. This CDR3 is CASNVGNEQYF. CDR3 DNA sequence: TGTGCCAGCAACGTCGGGAACGAGCAGTACTTC.

The chain joins TRBV15 to TRBJ1-6; D unclear. Trimming left V 2 bases short and J 10 bases short, with 6 bases between. The V gene's germline CDR1 is LNHNV and CDR2 YYDKDF (reference sequence). The CDR3 length is 12 residues. This chain's CDR3 is CATSRIESPLHF. The CDR3 nucleotides read TGTGCCACCAGCAGAATCGAATCACCCCTCCACTTT. The variable domain in full, completed from reference TRBV15 and TRBJ1-6, reads DAMVIQNPRYQVTQFGKPVTLSCSQTLNHNVMYWYQQKSSQAPKLLFHYYDKDFNNEADTPDNFQSRRPNTSFCFLDIRSPGLGDTAMYLCATSRIESPLHFGNGTRLTVT.